This T cell receptor beta chain stems from a study of naive CD8 T cells in extremely preterm neonates (dated by TCRdb to the late 2010s). Concerning the study at large: The study compared TCRbeta CDR3 repertoires of sorted naive CD8+ T cells across four age groups: extremely preterm neonates, term neonates, young children and adults.

Paper-wide results and their limitations: As limitations, the authors pointed to a small sample size and variable productive template counts among preterm samples. A higher proportion of shared CDR3 nucleotide sequences was found in preterm neonates (roughly 2.7%) than in term neonates (about 0.4%), young children (0.03%) and adults (around 0.01%). Preterm CDR3s were shorter, with fewer N additions and less junctional trimming, and were closer to germline than those of older groups. To track T cell development within individuals, the authors urged prospective longitudinal studies of preterm and term neonates. Compared with all other age groups, preterm neonates showed significantly lower iChao1 richness (p < 0.05) along with an even clone distribution, indicating a less rich repertoire.

A two-step, bias-controlled multiplex PCR was used to amplify TCRbeta CDR3 regions from genomic DNA. The multiplex PCR used primers specific for every TRBV and TRBJ gene segment. TCRbeta repertoire data were generated with the immunoSEQ Assay. As for the authors' bioinformatics: A relative-frequency ratio and a modified nearest-neighbor algorithm were applied to filter and cluster reads so that closely related sequences were merged. IMGT annotation was the basis for assigning V, D and J genes to CDR3 sequences. Template counts were corrected for PCR amplification bias by normalization and were quantified against synthetic TCR CDR3 analog sequences. Only unique productive sequences, defined as in-frame CDR3 sequences lacking stop codons, were included in the analyses. The immunoSEQ Analyzer software was used to calculate iChao1 richness and clonality, with clonality defined as 1 minus Pielou's evenness. JMP was used for statistical testing, with Student's t-test or a non-parametric test applied depending on Shapiro-Wilk normality results. Drawn from immuneACCESS, this table holds only the in-frame rearrangements with V and J called that TCRdb kept. Clones are partly lost; checked studies trace under half to an unresolved V gene and leave the rest unexplained. V and J calls and clone size are copied from that table; D and trimming were computed from the DNA. The sample profile shows around 23,000 clones; approximately 88% of them were found once. The ten largest make up approximately 0.92% of the sample.

Points on this clone: What antigen it recognizes has not been identified. No much larger clonotype is one base removed from it; base qualities were not supplied.

From cysteine to phenylalanine, the CDR3 is 15 amino acids long. Of the read, only the CDR3 DNA is kept; its 45 bases are in frame from base 1. The V end gives up 6 bases and the J end 0 bases, leaving 0 bases in the junction not matched to a gene. The germline V gene specifies MNHEY as CDR1 and SVGAGI as CDR2. Preterm samples were obtained from several extremely preterm deliveries at about 22-28 weeks of gestation. The study excluded pregnancies involving fetal demise, active maternal HSV infection or known maternal HIV infection. A FACSAria III cell sorter was used to sort live, Annexin V-negative naive CD8+ T cells (CD3+CD8+CD45RA+CCR7+). Between roughly 17,000 and 110,000 naive CD8+ T cells were sorted per sample. Preassembled standardized sampling kits were used to collect mixed venous-arterial cord blood. Cord blood was held at room temperature and processed no more than 4 hours after collection. Ficoll-Paque density gradient centrifugation was used to isolate mononuclear cells from diluted blood. Before sorting, mononuclear cells were cryopreserved in around 10% DMSO with around 90% FBS and kept in long-term storage at -150 degrees C. Annexin V and antibodies against CD3, CD8, CCR7 and CD45RA were used to stain the thawed cells. Genomic DNA was extracted from snap-frozen sorted cell pellets with the DNeasy Blood and Tissue Kit.

Recombination joined TRBV6-5 with TRBJ2-2; a stretch of 11 junction bases matches TRBD1. The sample consisted of naive CD8+ T cells from cord blood. This receptor was taken from a boy who was born preterm. For the CDR3, the sequence is CASRGQGANTGELFF. The nucleotide sequence reads as follows: TGTGCCAGCAGGGGACAGGGGGCGAACACCGGGGAGCTGTTTTTT.